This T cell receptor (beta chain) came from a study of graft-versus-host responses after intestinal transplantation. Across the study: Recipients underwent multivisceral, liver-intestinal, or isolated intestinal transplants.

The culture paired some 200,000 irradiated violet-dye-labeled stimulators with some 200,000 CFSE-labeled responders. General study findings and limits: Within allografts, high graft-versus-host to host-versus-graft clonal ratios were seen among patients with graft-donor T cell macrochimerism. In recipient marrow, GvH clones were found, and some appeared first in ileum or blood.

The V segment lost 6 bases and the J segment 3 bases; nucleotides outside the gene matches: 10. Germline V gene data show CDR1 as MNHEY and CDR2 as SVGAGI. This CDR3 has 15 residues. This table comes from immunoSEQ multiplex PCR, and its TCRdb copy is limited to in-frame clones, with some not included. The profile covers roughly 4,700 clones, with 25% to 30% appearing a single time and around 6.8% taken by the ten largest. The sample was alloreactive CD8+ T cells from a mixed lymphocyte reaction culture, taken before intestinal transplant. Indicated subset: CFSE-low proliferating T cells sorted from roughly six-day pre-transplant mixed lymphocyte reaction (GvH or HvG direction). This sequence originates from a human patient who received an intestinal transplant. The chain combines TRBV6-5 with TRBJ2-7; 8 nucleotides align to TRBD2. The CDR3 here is CASSPAAGALYEQYF. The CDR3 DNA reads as TGTGCCAGCAGCCCGGCAGCGGGAGCGCTCTACGAGCAGTACTTC.